This T cell receptor (beta chain) derives from a study of neoadjuvant nivolumab and ipilimumab in lung cancer. The CDR3 contains 13 residues. The germline V gene has CDR1 SGHNT and CDR2 YYREEE (reference sequence). Trimming stripped 0 bases from V and 6 bases from J, with 6 bases between. As regards this clone: Its specificity is not known.

Only in-frame clones appear in the TCRdb table, and some are missing; sequencing was by immunoSEQ multiplex PCR. The sample holds over 25,000 clones, approximately 80% seen once. Study conclusions and caveats: Pretherapy blood TCR richness correlated positively with resected tumor richness. Only two of four nivolumab-treated tumors gained richness and clonality by surgery. A small number of samples were TCR sequenced.

This clonotype was sampled from an adult with non-small cell lung cancer. The V and J genes are TRBV5-4 and TRBJ2-2; D call uncertain. Sequencing used peripheral blood, obtained before neoadjuvant nivolumab, alone or with ipilimumab. The CDR3 nucleotides read TGTGCCAGCAGCTTGGCAGGTCCCGGGGAGCTGTTTTTT. Amino acids: CASSLAGPGELFF.